The next 6 T cell receptor beta chains were all read from a single sample in a study of low-dose radiotherapy and immunotherapy resistance in tumors. TRAV and TRBV primers primed cDNA for both TCRalpha and TCRbeta. The authors amplified TCRs for 20 PCR cycles with a constant-region primer and a V-primer adapter. TCRdb used MiXCR to reprocess the reads, holding one entry per CDR3 protein. The data hold about 39,000 distinct CDR3 sequences, with about 28% observed a single time. Time point in this sample: before trial treatment. This sample comprised PBMCs, obtained before treatment. The source is a male donor with gallbladder cancer.

As to this clonotype: A far bigger clonotype differs at one base, so this is likely a read error. V and J are TRBV6-7 and TRBJ2-1; 9 bases fit TRBD1. TRBV6-7 is flagged as an ORF with uncertain function. V lost 5 bases, J lost 6 bases, and 8 bases stayed unmatched. The CDR3 loop spans 15 amino acids. CDR3 loop: CASSEGGQGSNEQFF. The CDR3, as DNA: TGTGCCAGCAGTGAAGGGGGACAGGGAAGCAATGAGCAGTTCTTC.

This clonotype was counted many times. The V gene is TRBV3-1, the J gene TRBJ2-6; D remains unclear. This CDR3 spans 15 amino acids. Trimming removed 3 bases from V and 4 bases from J, with 10 bases in between. CDR1 is LGHDT, CDR2 YNNKEL, per germline (reference sequence). The DNA for the CDR3 is TGTGCCAGCAGCCACCTAGGGTCCGGGGCCAACGTCCTGACTTTC. Translation gives CASSHLGSGANVLTF.

This clonotype was counted many times. The rearrangement links TRBV30 to TRBJ2-5; 9 nucleotides align to TRBD1. This CDR3 has 12 residues. V shed 5 bases, J shed 3 bases, and the junction held 1 base outside the gene matches. Germline V gene sequence: CDR1 GTSNPN, CDR2 SVGIG (reference sequence). The CDR3 loop reads CAWGTGKETQYF. CDR3 sequence (DNA): TGTGCCTGGGGGACAGGGAAAGAGACCCAGTACTTC.

Relative to its sample, this clonotype is medium-sized. V is TRBV2 and J is TRBJ2-7; D possibly corresponds to TRBD2 (6 bases). Deletions cut 6 bases from V and 3 bases from J, with 27 bases between. The CDR3 consists of 18 residues. The germline V gene has CDR1 SNHLY and CDR2 FYNNEI. CDR3 region: CASRYSGSLTEGFYEQYF. The DNA of the CDR3 is TGTGCCAGCAGATATTCCGGGAGTTTGACGGAAGGGTTCTACGAGCAGTACTTC.

The chain joins TRBV6-8 to TRBJ2-1; D is ambiguous. The CDR3 sequence is 11 residues long. V lost 5 bases and J 9 bases, leaving 8 bases between the germline ends. CDR1 MNHGY and CDR2 SAAAGT come from the germline V gene. CDR3 coding DNA: TGTGCCAGCAGTGACTGGGGTGAGCAGTTCTTC. Translating it yields CASSDWGEQFF.

This clonotype was counted at least ten times. The chain links TRBV7-2 to TRBJ2-2; D is tentatively TRBD1 or TRBD2 (5 bases each). This CDR3 comprises 16 residues. Trimming pared 5 bases from V and 0 bases from J, leaving 13 bases between. Looked up from germline, CDR1 is SGHTA and CDR2 is FQGNSA. This CDR3 reads CASSLTGTPNTGELFF. Written as DNA, the CDR3 is TGTGCCAGCAGCCTAACCGGGACCCCGAACACCGGGGAGCTGTTTTTT.